Listed below are T cell receptor beta chains from one sample, sequenced in a study of CD8 T cells in ankylosing spondylitis. TCRdb re-derived calls from the 5' RACE reads in MiXCR, one entry per CDR3 protein. Of more than 60,000 distinct CDR3 sequences in the sample, approximately 5% were seen once. Source material: blood, either unsorted or a sorted T cell fraction (not recorded which). The receptor source for this set is a male donor with ankylosing spondylitis or in good health (not recorded which). The CDR3 runs from the conserved cysteine through the conserved F or W. D genes are given only for firm matches. Clone size appears in some rows only: once, few, many, or a class for an expanded clone.

V	J	D	size	length	CDR3	DNA
TRBV24-1	TRBJ2-1	-	many	15	CATSDRGAGNNEQFF	TGTGCCACCAGTGATAGGGGGGCAGGAAACAATGAGCAGTTCTTC
TRBV20-1	TRBJ2-5	-	many	15	CSILIAESYQETQYF	TGCAGCATTCTCATAGCAGAGTCGTACCAAGAGACCCAGTACTTC
TRBV19	TRBJ1-1	-	-	11	CASRLGIEAFF	TGTGCCAGTCGGTTAGGGATTGAAGCTTTCTTT
TRBV2	TRBJ2-1	TRBD2	many	15	CASSGTSGGQGEQFF	TGTGCCAGCAGTGGGACTAGCGGGGGGCAGGGTGAGCAGTTCTTC
TRBV7-2	TRBJ1-6	-	many	15	CASSSQGTGNSPLHF	TGTGCCAGCAGCTCCCAGGGTACAGGGAATTCACCCCTCCACTTT
TRBV9	TRBJ2-1	TRBD2	many	14	CASRGEGPYNEQFF	TGTGCCAGCAGGGGGGAGGGACCCTACAATGAGCAGTTCTTC
TRBV12-3/TRBV12-4	TRBJ1-1	TRBD1	-	13	CASSSIQGEQAFF	TGTGCCAGCAGTTCGATCCAGGGGGAACAAGCTTTCTTT
TRBV12-3/TRBV12-4	TRBJ2-7	-	many	15	CASTTGAGQTGEQYF	TGTGCCAGCACTACGGGGGCGGGTCAAACAGGGGAGCAGTACTTC
TRBV12-3/TRBV12-4	TRBJ2-7	TRBD1	many	14	CASRETGGSYEQYF	TGTGCCAGCAGGGAAACAGGGGGATCCTACGAGCAGTACTTC
TRBV7-3	TRBJ2-1	TRBD2	many	15	CASSLTGGGTNEQFF	TGTGCCAGCAGCTTAACTGGCGGGGGTACCAATGAGCAGTTCTTC
TRBV9	TRBJ2-7	-	many	15	CASSVGYLQGYEQYF	TGTGCCAGCAGCGTAGGGTACCTACAGGGCTACGAGCAGTACTTC
TRBV29-1	TRBJ2-3	-	many	16	CSARGRPRGSTDTQYF	TGCAGCGCCCGGGGACGACCTCGCGGCAGCACAGATACGCAGTATTTT
TRBV7-2	TRBJ2-3	-	few	17	CASSGAVLAQFGDTQYF	TGTGCCAGCAGCGGCGCGGTCCTCGCTCAATTTGGGGATACGCAGTATTTT